This T cell receptor beta chain was recorded in a study of graft-versus-host responses after intestinal transplantation. Here immunoSEQ multiplex PCR was the method, and the copy in TCRdb shows in-frame clones only, minus some. The sample has 80,000 to 90,000 clones, approximately 92% seen once. By its share, this clone is medium-sized. Its antigen is not identified. Trimming at V came to 5 bases and at J to 0 bases, leaving 11 bases not matched to a gene. Germline loops: CDR1 LNHDA, CDR2 SQIVND (reference sequence). The CDR3 sequence is 18 residues long. The V call is TRBV19, the J call TRBJ1-5, with TRBD1 matching 9 bases. This clonotype was obtained from a human donor who received an intestinal transplant. The sequencing here drew on unstimulated CD4+ T cells sorted from spleen or lymph node cells, taken before intestinal transplant. This CDR3 is CASSRIGQGRNSNQPQHF. For the CDR3, the DNA is TGTGCCAGTAGTCGCATAGGACAGGGGAGGAATAGCAATCAGCCCCAGCATTTT.